This record covers a single TCR beta chain. No cognate antigen has been identified for it. Within one base of it there is no much larger clone, and no base qualities were kept. Genomic DNA was isolated using the QIAamp DNA Blood Mini Kit and then sent out for immunoSEQ repertoire analysis. Multiplex PCR was used to amplify CDR3 regions from a standard amount of genomic DNA template. The PCR products underwent sequencing on an Illumina platform. For the original study's pipeline: Alignment of sequences was done against a reference, and the V, D and J gene definitions came from IMGT. To eliminate PCR and sequencing errors, a nearest-neighbor clustering algorithm combined closely related sequences. V, D and J usage was examined in productive unique and total sequences using ImmunoSEQ Analyzer tools along with R version 3.6.1. The table was pulled from immuneACCESS by TCRdb, which kept in-frame rearrangements only. Such tables lose some clones; where checked, under half of the loss comes from unresolved V genes, and the rest has no known cause. That table supplies the V and J calls and clone size; D and trimming were determined from the DNA. A total of approximately 3,100 clones appear in this sample, about 91% of them only once. The ten top clones hold about 12% of the sample.

This entry comes from a study of immunodeficiency (dated by TCRdb to about 2019). About the investigation overall: The repertoires were analyzed to search for VDJ recombination defects and oligoclonality. General findings and caveats noted by the study authors: Severe oligoclonality, as judged by top-100 and total clonotype frequencies, was observed in patient CD8+ T cells but not in patient CD4+ T cells. In the entropy comparisons of patients versus healthy controls, patients were shown as n=3 (open circles), and an effect on thymic development was only suggested as possible. Patient CD8+ T cells showed restricted TRB V-J pairing and lower productive entropy than control CD8+ T cells.

V is trimmed back by 4 bases and J by 1 base, and the junction contains 3 bases that no gene match accounts for. The CDR3 measures 14 amino acids from cysteine to phenylalanine. Only the CDR3 part of the read is kept: 42 bases, read in frame from the first base. Via the germline V gene (reference sequence), CDR1 is MNHEY and CDR2 SMNVEV. CD3+CD8+ T cells were sorted from fresh PBMCs before TCR sequencing. The rearrangement joined TRBV27 to TRBJ1-1; TRBD1 aligns with 7 central bases. The clonotype originates from a human donor in good health. Sequencing input: CD8+ T cells from blood. CDR3 reads: CASSWAGGNTEAFF. The DNA sequence is given as TGTGCCAGCAGTTGGGCAGGGGGGAACACTGAAGCTTTCTTT.